Listed below are T cell receptor beta chains from one sample, sequenced in a study of shared clonotypes between healthy human individuals. TCRdb's copy holds only in-frame clones and misses some; the assay was immunoSEQ multiplex PCR. Here the sample spans about 1,800,000 clones, less than 95% being singletons. The sequenced sample was naive CD8+ T cells sorted from blood. These TCRs come from a man between 18 and 29 years old in good health. CDR3s include the opening cysteine and the closing phenylalanine or tryptophan. D genes are given only for firm matches. A clone size is listed for some rows: how often the clone was seen (once, few, many), or a class if it is expanded.

CDR3 protein,CDR3 DNA,J gene,D gene,V gene,clone size
CASSEAPVRPGGGNEQYF,TGTGCCAGCAGTGAAGCGCCCGTACGGCCAGGGGGCGGGAACGAGCAGTACTTC,TRBJ2-7,TRBD1,TRBV6-1,.
CASSLLRSGGPHEQFF,TGTGCCAGCAGTCTCCTCAGGAGCGGGGGGCCCCATGAGCAGTTCTTC,TRBJ2-1,TRBD2,TRBV14,.
CASSFPTVIHQETQYF,TGCGCCAGCAGCTTTCCTACAGTTATCCACCAAGAGACCCAGTACTTC,TRBJ2-5,.,TRBV5-1,.
CASSSGKTYEQYF,TGTGCCAGCAGTTCCGGCAAAACCTACGAGCAGTACTTC,TRBJ2-7,.,TRBV2,.
CASSPPSGGVIYEQYF,TGTGCCAGCAGCCCTCCTAGCGGGGGGGTAATCTACGAGCAGTACTTC,TRBJ2-7,TRBD2,TRBV7-9,.
CASSIGMDTEAFF,TGTGCCAGCAGTATAGGGATGGACACTGAAGCTTTCTTT,TRBJ1-1,.,TRBV27,.
CASRMAGAATEAFF,TGCGCCAGCAGGATGGCAGGGGCAGCGACTGAAGCTTTCTTT,TRBJ1-1,.,TRBV5-1,.
CASSRGQVTYEQYF,TGTGCCAGCAGCCGCGGACAGGTAACCTACGAGCAGTACTTC,TRBJ2-7,TRBD1,TRBV5-5,.
CAWSVWDSYNEQFF,TGTGCCTGGAGTGTATGGGACTCCTACAATGAGCAGTTCTTC,TRBJ2-1,.,TRBV30,.
CASSPPGQGLQETQYF,TGTGCCAGCAGTCCCCCGGGACAGGGGTTACAAGAGACCCAGTACTTC,TRBJ2-5,TRBD1,TRBV27,.
CATRWGPENTEAFF,TGTGCCACCAGATGGGGACCGGAAAACACTGAAGCTTTCTTT,TRBJ1-1,.,TRBV15,.
CASRTGTPNTGELFF,TGTGCCAGCAGAACCGGGACACCGAACACCGGGGAGCTGTTTTTT,TRBJ2-2,.,TRBV27,.
CASSVAGRYEQYF,TGTGCCAGCAGCGTAGCGGGCCGCTACGAGCAGTACTTC,TRBJ2-7,TRBD2,TRBV11-2,few
CASSLTSLLYNEQFF,TGCGCCAGCAGCTTGACCAGCTTGTTATACAATGAGCAGTTCTTC,TRBJ2-1,.,TRBV5-1,.
CASSPEDRPPTGELFF,TGTGCCAGCTCACCAGAGGACAGGCCCCCCACCGGGGAGCTGTTTTTT,TRBJ2-2,TRBD1,TRBV18,.
CASTQTVDSNQPQHF,TGTGCCAGCACCCAGACTGTTGATAGCAATCAGCCCCAGCATTTT,TRBJ1-5,.,TRBV7-2,once